The clone carrying this T cell receptor beta chain was counted between two and nine times. The antigen remains undetermined. The sample belongs to a study of immune evolution from preneoplasia to lung adenocarcinoma. Overall study results and limits: Normal lung had highest clonality; later lesions appeared denser, more diverse.

Sequenced by immunoSEQ multiplex PCR; TCRdb stores in-frame clones only, minus some. The data show more than 25,000 clones, with about 76% seen just once and 5.7% held by the top ten. Premalignant or tumor cells were enriched by macro-dissection after pathologic assessment. Germline assignment: CDR1 MNHEY and CDR2 SMNVEV (reference sequence). Trimming stripped 5 bases from V and 0 bases from J, with 13 bases between. The length of the CDR3 is 15 residues. The clonotype comes from a person in their sixties with invasive lung adenocarcinoma. Some clones in this sample may be carry-over from other donors' samples. The chain recombines TRBV27 with TRBJ1-1, with D tentatively TRBD1 (5 bases). Specimen: FFPE invasive lung adenocarcinoma tissue. In DNA form, the CDR3 reads TGTGCCAGCAGTATCAAACGAGGGGTGAACACTGAAGCTTTCTTT. This translates into CASSIKRGVNTEAFF.